This TCR beta chain was found in a study of T-cell reconstitution after alpha-beta-depleted transplantation in children. A library of TCRbeta sequences, prepared with unique molecular identifiers, was generated. Using its own MiXCR run on the PCR reads, TCRdb lists one record per CDR3 protein. The sample carries about 640,000 distinct CDR3 sequences, approximately 16% recorded once. This CDR3 is built from 14 residues. CDR1 is SGHRS and CDR2 is YFSETQ in the germline V gene. V gave up 5 bases and J gave up 9 bases; unmatched junction bases: 6. V and J are TRBV5-1 and TRBJ1-6; 9 bases line up with TRBD1. The source was PBMCs from the stem cell graft donor, collected from the stem cell graft. This TCR derives from a human donor who donated a stem cell graft to a child with acute myeloid leukemia. The CDR3 loop is CASRPGTGISPLHF. The CDR3 DNA is TGCGCCAGCAGACCCGGGACAGGGATTTCACCCCTCCACTTT.